The T cell receptor beta chain under discussion was sequenced for a study of blood T cell repertoires in COVID-19. Clones were sequenced by immunoSEQ multiplex PCR, and TCRdb holds only the in-frame ones, with some missing. The sample comprises fewer than 300,000 clones, roughly 83% of which are singletons, and about 2.5% rests with the top ten. V was clipped by 4 bases and J by 3 bases; unmatched bases: 17. The CDR3 spans 18 residues. Germline CDR1 and CDR2: SEHNR and FQNEAQ (reference sequence). This sequence joins TRBV7-9 and TRBJ2-7; 8 nucleotides match TRBD1. The TCR was taken from a woman in her sixties or seventies with active or convalescent COVID-19. The material sequenced was peripheral blood. The CDR3 loop reads CASSSPLTGTGVSYEQYF. DNA for the CDR3: TGTGCCAGCAGCTCTCCCTTGACCGGGACAGGAGTAAGCTACGAGCAGTACTTC.